The 8 T cell receptor beta chains presented below share a single source sample, sequenced in a study of cytomegalovirus exposure and HLA in healthy donors. The table came from immunoSEQ multiplex PCR; TCRdb's copy has only in-frame clones and leaves some out. The sample lists 150,000 or so clones, about 86% occurring once. Sequenced: PBMCs. The receptors here all came from a human donor in good health.

V is TRBV9 and J is TRBJ2-2, with TRBD1 identical over 7 bases. Germline CDR1 SGDLS, CDR2 YYNGEE. With V trimmed by 3 bases and J by 5 bases, 4 bases remained unmatched. CDR3 length: 14 residues. Here the CDR3 DNA reads TGTGCCAGCAGCGCAGACAGGGCGACCGGGGAGCTGTTTTTT. Amino acid sequence: CASSADRATGELFF.

The V and J genes are TRBV4-2 and TRBJ2-1, with 7 bases identical to TRBD2. J lost 4 bases, V lost 0 bases, and 3 bases had no gene match. This CDR3 is 15 amino acids long. CDR1 is LGHNA and CDR2 is YNFKEQ in the germline V gene. The CDR3 DNA follows: TGTGCCAGCAGCCAAGAACTAGCGTCTTACAATGAGCAGTTCTTC. Translated: CASSQELASYNEQFF.

The CDR3 region has the DNA TGTGCCACGCGACGACAGGGGGAGAATGAGCAGTTCTTC. Translated: CATRRQGENEQFF. The chain carries TRBV10-3 and TRBJ2-1, with 9 bases aligning to TRBD1. With 10 bases clipped from V and 7 bases from J, the junction kept 8 bases outside the gene matches. The CDR3 loop spans 13 amino acids. CDR1 is ENHRY and CDR2 is SYGVKD in the germline V gene.

This chain uses TRBV27 with TRBJ2-1; 8 bases agree with TRBD2. The CDR3 has 17 residues. The J segment lost 10 bases and the V segment lost 5 bases, leaving 19 bases of the junction unmatched. Germline CDR1 is MNHEY and CDR2 is SMNVEV (reference sequence). The CDR3 region is CASSPSEPGLVLPEQFF. The CDR3, as DNA: TGTGCCAGCAGTCCCTCCGAGCCGGGACTAGTCCTCCCCGAGCAGTTCTTC.

The CDR3 loop is CASSIARGGANYGYTF. In nucleotides, the CDR3 is TGTGCCAGTAGTATAGCGAGAGGGGGCGCTAACTATGGCTACACCTTC. The rearrangement links TRBV19 to TRBJ1-2; 7 bases fit TRBD1. The V gene end was trimmed by 1 base and the J gene end by 0 bases; junction bases not matched to a gene: 5. Looked up from germline, CDR1 is LNHDA and CDR2 is SQIVND (reference sequence). This CDR3 comprises 16 residues.

This clone was counted a few times. This chain uses TRBV20-1 with TRBJ2-7; D gene ambiguous. CDR3 size: 10 residues. Germline loops: CDR1 DFQATT, CDR2 SNEGSKA (reference sequence). V was cut by 4 bases and J by 3 bases, with 4 bases left in between. CDR3 nucleotides: TGCAGTGCTACTAACTACGAGCAGTACTTC. This gives the protein CSATNYEQYF.

The V gene is TRBV11-2, the J gene TRBJ2-1, with TRBD2 matching 7 bases. Looked up from germline, CDR1 is SGHAT and CDR2 is FQNNGV. This CDR3 is 17 amino acids long. J gave up 3 bases and V 1 base, and 9 bases lay outside the gene matches. CDR3 residues: CASSLASVRGGYNEQFF. CDR3 DNA sequence: TGTGCCAGCAGCTTAGCCTCTGTTCGCGGGGGCTACAATGAGCAGTTCTTC.

The chain joins TRBV5-6 to TRBJ2-7, with 12 bases aligning to TRBD2. In germline, CDR1 is SGHDT, CDR2 YYEEEE. The CDR3 runs to 13 residues. V lost 4 bases, J lost 7 bases, and 3 bases stayed unmatched. As DNA, the CDR3 is TGTGCCAGCAGCCTTCTAGCGGGGGGGGAGCAGTACTTC. It specifies CASSLLAGGEQYF.